The 23 T cell receptor beta chains reported below all come from one sample, sequenced in a study of cytomegalovirus exposure and HLA in healthy donors. Assay: immunoSEQ multiplex PCR; the TCRdb copy retains only in-frame clones and omits some. The data hold fewer than 200,000 clones, with around nine tenths observed a single time. Sequenced material: PBMCs. These receptors came from a young man in good health and CMV-seropositive.

This chain links TRBV19 with TRBJ2-7; the match to TRBD2 covers 13 bases. This CDR3 is built from 16 residues. Per germline, CDR1 LNHDA and CDR2 SQIVND (reference sequence). V was clipped by 1 base and J by 13 bases; unmatched bases: 13. The CDR3: CASSIGTGLAGLLFYF. In DNA, the CDR3 is TGTGCCAGTAGTATAGGCACGGGACTAGCGGGATTGTTATTCTACTTC.

This sequence joins TRBV11-2 and TRBJ2-2; 8 nucleotides line up with TRBD2. Trimming removed 3 bases from V and 6 bases from J; junction bases left unmatched: 9. Germline values: CDR1 SGHAT, CDR2 FQNNGV. The CDR3 totals 16 residues. CDR3 in DNA: TGTGCCAGCAGCTTTCGGGGAAGCGGGAGTTCCGGGGAGCTGTTTTTT. Translating gives CASSFRGSGSSGELFF.

The CDR3: CASSSGMNTEAFF. The CDR3 DNA reads as TGTGCCAGCTCCTCCGGGATGAACACTGAAGCTTTCTTT. V and J are TRBV18 and TRBJ1-1; D is unclear. In germline, CDR1 is KGHSH, CDR2 LQKENI. V was trimmed by 6 bases and J by 0 bases, leaving 8 bases between them. The CDR3 runs 13 residues. Full variable domain (rest looked up from reference TRBV18 and TRBJ1-1): NAGVMQNPRHLVRRRGQEARLRCSPMKGHSHVYWYRQLPEEGLKFMVYLQKENIIDESGMPKERFSAEFPKEGPSILRIQQVVRGDSAAYFCASSSGMNTEAFFGQGTRLTVV.

The chain is built from TRBV12-5 and TRBJ2-7, with TRBD1 matching 8 bases. CDR1 and CDR2 (germline): LGHNT, FRNRAP. The CDR3 consists of 17 residues. The V and J ends lost 2 bases and 0 bases, in that order; junction bases with no gene match: 9. The CDR3 loop is CASGLSPWDRSSYEQYF. The CDR3 nucleotides read TGTGCTAGTGGTTTGTCCCCGTGGGACAGGAGCTCCTACGAGCAGTACTTC.

The chain links TRBV27 to TRBJ2-1; TRBD2 aligns across 11 bases. After removal of 6 bases from V and 4 bases from J, the junction contained 2 bases not matched to a gene. The CDR3 sequence is 14 residues long. Germline V gene sequence: CDR1 MNHEY, CDR2 SMNVEV (reference sequence). The CDR3: CASSPSGRYNEQFF. The CDR3 DNA reads as TGTGCCAGCAGCCCTAGCGGGAGGTACAATGAGCAGTTCTTC.

J is TRBJ2-2 and V is TRBV19; D is undetermined. Germline values: CDR1 LNHDA, CDR2 SQIVND (reference sequence). CDR3 size: 15 residues. V was clipped by 2 bases and J by 0 bases, with 7 bases between them. For the CDR3, the DNA is TGTGCCAGTAGTATATCGTCCGCGAACACCGGGGAGCTGTTTTTT. Translating gives CASSISSANTGELFF.

The DNA for the CDR3 is TGTGCCAGCAGCCTAAGACTAGCGGGAGTGCGCACAGATACGCAGTATTTT. It yields the protein CASSLRLAGVRTDTQYF. The chain links TRBV7-6 to TRBJ2-3, with 12 bases matching TRBD2. This CDR3 region has 17 residues. The junction had 7 bases not matched to a gene; V was cut back by 5 bases and J by 1 base. In germline, CDR1 is SGHVS, CDR2 FNYEAQ.

This clone has just one count. The rearrangement links TRBV5-6 to TRBJ2-1, with TRBD2 matching over 13 bases. This CDR3 contains 17 residues. The V and J ends lost 4 bases and 6 bases, in that order; junction bases with no gene match: 10. Germline CDR1 and CDR2: SGHDT and YYEEEE. The CDR3 reads CASSRGSGLAGANEQFF. The CDR3 DNA is TGTGCCAGCAGCAGGGGGAGCGGACTAGCGGGAGCCAATGAGCAGTTCTTC.

CDR3 amino acids: CASSQGTSGSSGTQYF. CDR3 DNA sequence: TGCGCCAGCAGCCAAGGGACTAGCGGGAGTTCTGGGACCCAGTACTTC. The chain couples TRBV4-1 to TRBJ2-5, with 13 bases matching TRBD2. This CDR3 is 16 amino acids long. Per germline, CDR1 MGHRA and CDR2 YSYEKL. The V segment lost 1 base and the J segment 7 bases; nucleotides outside the gene matches: 6.

The V and J genes are TRBV6-1 and TRBJ2-3; a possible D gene is TRBD2 (7 bases). CDR1 is MNHNS and CDR2 is SASEGT in the germline V gene. The CDR3 extends over 15 amino acids. Trimming shortened V by 7 bases and J by 1 base, and 15 bases separated the two germline ends. The CDR3 DNA reads as TGTGCCAGCACTCCAGTGGGGGGGCGCACAGATACGCAGTATTTT. As protein: CASTPVGGRTDTQYF.

V and J are TRBV18 and TRBJ2-2; 7 bases are a match to TRBD2. Trimming removed 3 bases from V and 3 bases from J; junction bases left unmatched: 7. Germline-derived CDR1 and CDR2 are KGHSH and LQKENI. The CDR3 consists of 16 residues. Here the CDR3 reads CASSPPGTMHTGELFF. In DNA, the CDR3 is TGTGCCAGCTCACCCCCCGGGACTATGCACACCGGGGAGCTGTTTTTT. The entire variable domain, with the rest obtained from reference TRBV18 and TRBJ2-2, is as follows: NAGVMQNPRHLVRRRGQEARLRCSPMKGHSHVYWYRQLPEEGLKFMVYLQKENIIDESGMPKERFSAEFPKEGPSILRIQQVVRGDSAAYFCASSPPGTMHTGELFFGEGSRLTVL.

V usage is TRBV30 and J usage is TRBJ1-1, with D tentatively TRBD1 (5 bases). Germline CDR1 GTSNPN, CDR2 SVGIG (reference sequence). V lost 5 bases to trimming and J lost 2 bases, with 12 bases between them. CDR3 length: 13 amino acids. DNA of the CDR3: TGTGCCTGGCAATCGGACACTAACACTGAAGCTTTCTTT. As protein: CAWQSDTNTEAFF.

J is TRBJ2-1 and V is TRBV5-6, with 7 bases aligning to TRBD1. The CDR3 extends over 19 amino acids. Trimming took 3 bases from V and 5 from J; bases not matched to a gene: 20. Per the germline V gene, CDR1 is SGHDT and CDR2 is YYEEEE. The CDR3 bases are TGTGCCAGCAGCTCCTACGGGGACAGTGGCCGAGCGGTCCACAATGAGCAGTTCTTC. Translated, it gives CASSSYGDSGRAVHNEQFF.

The chain carries TRBV28 and TRBJ2-1; D remains ambiguous. The CDR3 has 11 residues. The V and J ends lost 1 base and 8 bases respectively, with 3 bases between them. Per germline, CDR1 MDHEN and CDR2 SYDVKM. This chain's CDR3 is CASSLFDEQFF. CDR3 sequence (DNA): TGTGCCAGCAGTTTATTCGATGAGCAGTTCTTC.

The rearrangement uses TRBV19 and TRBJ1-2; D gene unclear. V was pared by 2 bases and J by 3 bases, with 7 bases between. This CDR3 spans 13 amino acids. From germline, CDR1 is LNHDA and CDR2 SQIVND (reference sequence). This chain's CDR3 is CASSIQVDYGYTF. The CDR3 DNA reads as TGTGCCAGTAGTATACAGGTTGACTATGGCTACACCTTC.

This chain connects TRBV5-4 to TRBJ2-7, with a tentative D call TRBD2 (5 bases). V was trimmed by 0 bases and J by 0 bases, leaving 10 bases between them. Germline V gene lookup returns CDR1 SGHNT and CDR2 YYREEE (reference sequence). The CDR3 totals 15 residues. The CDR3 loop reads CASSLGASRSYEQYF. The CDR3 DNA reads as TGTGCCAGCAGCTTGGGGGCTAGCCGCTCCTACGAGCAGTACTTC.

V gene TRBV6-5 combines with J gene TRBJ1-3; 8 bases match TRBD1. Germline loops: CDR1 MNHEY, CDR2 SVGAGI. Losses at the gene ends were 5 bases for V and 4 bases for J; bases not matched to a gene: 7. The CDR3 has 15 residues. The CDR3 protein is CASSLSRGLGNTIYF. CDR3 coding DNA: TGTGCCAGCAGTCTCTCCAGGGGGCTGGGAAACACCATATATTTT.

V is TRBV21-1 and J is TRBJ2-6; the table's D call TRBD2 went unverified against the DNA. TRBV21-1 has pseudogene status. The CDR3 extends over 18 amino acids. The CDR3 DNA reads as TGTGCCAGCAGCAAAATGGATATGAGGGTGAGTGGGGCCAACGTCCTGACTTTC. Translated: CASSKMDMRVSGANVLTF.

The rearrangement uses TRBV28 and TRBJ2-7; 9 bases fit TRBD1. CDR3 size: 15 residues. The germline V gene has CDR1 MDHEN and CDR2 SYDVKM. V shed 2 bases, J shed 5 bases, and the junction held 7 bases outside the gene matches. CDR3 bases: TGTGCCAGCAGTTTAGGGGGGACAGGGACGAACGAGCAGTACTTC. Translated: CASSLGGTGTNEQYF. The full variable domain, with the rest looked up from reference TRBV28 and TRBJ2-7, is DVKVTQSSRYLVKRTGEKVFLECVQDMDHENMFWYRQDPGLGLRLIYFSYDVKMKEKGDIPEGYSVSREKKERFSLILESASTNQTSMYLCASSLGGTGTNEQYFGPGTRLTVT.

The chain employs TRBV10-1 and TRBJ2-7, with 7 bases that match TRBD1. This CDR3 contains 15 residues. Germline V gene lookup returns CDR1 WNHNN and CDR2 SYGVQD (reference sequence). The V and J ends lost 3 bases and 1 base, in that order; junction bases with no gene match: 6. Here the CDR3 reads CASSDRGTVSYEQYF. In nucleotides, the CDR3 is TGCGCCAGCAGTGACAGGGGGACGGTTTCCTACGAGCAGTACTTC.

V usage is TRBV7-6 and J usage is TRBJ2-1, with TRBD2 matching 9 bases. Germline V gene data show CDR1 as SGHVS and CDR2 as FNYEAQ. CDR3 length: 18 amino acids. The trim removed 1 base at V and 10 bases at J, leaving 17 bases unmatched. CDR3 DNA: TGTGCCAGCAGCTTAGGTTCGGGCACTAGCGGGCGGTGGGTGGAGCAGTTCTTC. Translating it yields CASSLGSGTSGRWVEQFF.

Of note for this clone: At one of its ends the junction is not consistent with the germline gene, which may arise from a read error. This sequence joins TRBV6-1 and TRBJ2-7; 7 bases match TRBD1. CDR1 MNHNS and CDR2 SASEGT come from the germline V gene. The CDR3 runs 14 residues. CDR3: CASSDLRRQGTEDF. The CDR3 nucleotides read TGTGCCAGCAGTGATCTCAGAAGACAGGGCACGGAGGACTTC.

J is TRBJ2-5 and V is TRBV7-9; 8 bases match TRBD2. Germline assignment: CDR1 SEHNR and CDR2 FQNEAQ (reference sequence). This CDR3 is built from 15 residues. V lost 4 bases and J lost 5; bases outside the gene matches: 9. CDR3 in amino acids: CASSSGTSLVETQYF. The CDR3 DNA reads as TGTGCCAGCAGCTCCGGGACTAGTTTAGTTGAGACCCAGTACTTC. The full variable domain, in which reference TRBV7-9 and TRBJ2-5 provide the parts outside the CDR3, is DTGVSQNPRHKITKRGQNVTFRCDPISEHNRLYWYRQTLGQGPEFLTYFQNEAQLEKSRLLSDRFSAERPKGSFSTLEIQRTEQGDSAMYLCASSSGTSLVETQYFGPGTRLLVL.